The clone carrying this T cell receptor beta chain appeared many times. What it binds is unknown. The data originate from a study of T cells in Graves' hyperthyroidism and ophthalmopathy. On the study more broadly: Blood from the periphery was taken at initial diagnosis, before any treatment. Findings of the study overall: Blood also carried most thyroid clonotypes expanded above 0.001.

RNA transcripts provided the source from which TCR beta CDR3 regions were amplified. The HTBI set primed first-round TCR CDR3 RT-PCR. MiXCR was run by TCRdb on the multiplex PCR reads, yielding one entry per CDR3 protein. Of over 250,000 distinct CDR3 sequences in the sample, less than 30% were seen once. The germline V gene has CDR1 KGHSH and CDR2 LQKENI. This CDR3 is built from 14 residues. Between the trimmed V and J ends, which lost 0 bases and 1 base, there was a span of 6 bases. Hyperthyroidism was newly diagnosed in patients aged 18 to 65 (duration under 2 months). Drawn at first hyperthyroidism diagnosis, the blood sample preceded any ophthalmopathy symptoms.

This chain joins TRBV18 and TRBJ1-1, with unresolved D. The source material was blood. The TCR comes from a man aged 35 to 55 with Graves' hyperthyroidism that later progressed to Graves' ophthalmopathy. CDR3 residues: CASSPPDWNTEAFF. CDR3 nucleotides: TGTGCCAGCTCACCACCCGACTGGAACACTGAAGCTTTCTTT.